These 5 T cell receptor beta chains were sequenced from one sample in a study of Graves' ophthalmopathy and Graves' hyperthyroidism. For repertoire sequencing, the TCR beta CDR3 regions were amplified from RNA transcripts. An initial RT-PCR round employing HTBI primers preceded a second-round multiplex PCR. MiXCR, applied by TCRdb to the multiplex PCR reads, yields one record per CDR3 protein. The sample records more than 550,000 distinct CDR3 sequences, roughly 39% being singletons. Sequencing was carried out using peripheral blood. All receptors derive from an adult man with Graves' ophthalmopathy.

This clonotype was counted many times. The rearrangement uses TRBV20-1 and TRBJ2-7; D may be TRBD1 (6 bases). The germline gives CDR1 DFQATT, CDR2 SNEGSKA (reference sequence). CDR3 size: 11 residues. The V gene lost 5 bases and the J gene lost 6 bases, with 11 bases spanning the gap. In nucleotides, the CDR3 is TGCAGTGCTCCACAGGGAAGCGAGCAGTACTTC. Translated: CSAPQGSEQYF.

The rearrangement links TRBV29-1 to TRBJ1-2; weak D call: TRBD1 (5 bases). The germline CDR1 and CDR2 sequences are SQVTM and ANQGSEA. The CDR3 loop spans 12 amino acids. V lost 4 bases and J lost 4, with 10 bases in between. DNA for the CDR3: TGCAGCGTTGTTGGGGGATTCTATGGCTACACCTTC. Translating gives CSVVGGFYGYTF. Using reference TRBV29-1 and TRBJ1-2 for the parts outside the CDR3, the full variable domain is SAVISQKPSRDICQRGTSLTIQCQVDSQVTMMFWYRQQPGQSLTLIATANQGSEATYESGFVIDKFPISRPNLTFSTLTVSNMSPEDSSIYLCSVVGGFYGYTFGSGTRLTVV.

This clonotype was observed at least ten times. DNA of the CDR3: TGTGCCACCACGGGTGTGAGCCGGAACACTGAAGCTTTCTTT. It is translated as CATTGVSRNTEAFF. This chain joins TRBV2 and TRBJ1-1; no definite D call. The V and J ends lost 10 bases and 1 base respectively, with 16 bases between them. In germline, CDR1 is SNHLY, CDR2 FYNNEI. CDR3 size: 14 residues.

This clonotype was seen many times. The genes are TRBV2 and TRBJ1-6; 8 bases are shared with TRBD1. With 9 bases clipped from V and 7 bases from J, the junction kept 5 bases outside the gene matches. The V gene's germline CDR1 is SNHLY and CDR2 FYNNEI. The CDR3 consists of 13 residues. CDR3 protein: CARRQGTNSPLHF. CDR3 coding DNA: TGTGCCAGAAGACAGGGGACAAATTCACCCCTCCACTTT. Together with reference TRBV2 and TRBJ1-6, the CDR3 gives the full variable domain: EPEVTQTPSHQVTQMGQEVILRCVPISNHLYFYWYRQILGQKVEFLVSFYNNEISEKSEIFDDQFSVERPDGSNFTLKIRSTKLEDSAMYFCARRQGTNSPLHFGNGTRLTVT.

This clonotype was seen a few times. The chain links TRBV12-3 or TRBV12-4 to TRBJ2-2; 10 nucleotides match TRBD2. V shed 4 bases, J shed 0 bases, and the junction held 8 bases outside the gene matches. This CDR3 comprises 18 residues. The CDR3 spells CASSSGLAAFANTGELFF. Here the CDR3 DNA reads TGTGCCAGCAGTTCCGGACTAGCGGCTTTCGCGAACACCGGGGAGCTGTTTTTT.